The 19 T cell receptor beta chains presented below share a single source sample, sequenced in a study of control samples from healthy donors and cancer patients. Sequencing used immunoSEQ multiplex PCR; TCRdb keeps in-frame clones, though not all of them. The table records 55,000 to 80,000 clones, roughly nine tenths of them present only once. Source material: PBMCs. The receptors derive from a man in his 60s with colorectal cancer.

The table lists this clone with a count of one. This chain links TRBV27 with TRBJ1-1, with 9 bases aligning to TRBD1. Germline-derived CDR1 and CDR2 are MNHEY and SMNVEV (reference sequence). The length of the CDR3 is 15 residues. Trimming cost V 6 bases and J 3 bases; bases outside gene matches: 8. The CDR3 DNA reads TGTGCCAGCAGGTCCGACAGGGGGAGGGACACTGAAGCTTTCTTT. It is translated as CASRSDRGRDTEAFF.

V gene TRBV27 combines with J gene TRBJ2-3, with 15 bases fitting TRBD2. This CDR3 has 17 amino acids. CDR1 MNHEY and CDR2 SMNVEV come from the germline V gene (reference sequence). V trimming: 6 bases; J trimming: 0 bases; junction bases outside the gene matches: 4. CDR3 amino acids: CASSQGLAGGSTDTQYF. The CDR3 DNA reads TGTGCCAGCAGCCAGGGACTAGCGGGGGGAAGCACAGATACGCAGTATTTT.

Points on this clone: Different DNA sequences within this sample yield the same CDR3. The chain has TRBV5-1 and TRBJ2-3, with TRBD1 identical over 8 bases. CDR1 and CDR2 from the germline V gene are SGHRS and YFSETQ. The CDR3 totals 14 residues. Losses at the gene ends were 4 bases for V and 1 base for J; bases not matched to a gene: 2. In nucleotides, the CDR3 is TGCGCCAGCAGCACGGACAGGGGCACAGATACGCAGTATTTT. Its protein product is CASSTDRGTDTQYF.

This clone was counted once. The V and J genes are TRBV28 and TRBJ2-3, with no clear D. From germline, CDR1 is MDHEN and CDR2 SYDVKM. The V gene lost 5 bases and the J gene lost 7 bases, with 10 bases spanning the gap. The CDR3 contains 12 residues. The CDR3 DNA sequence: TGTGCCAGCAGTCCACCCATATATACGCAGTATTTT. Translated, it gives CASSPPIYTQYF.

The chain joins TRBV11-2 to TRBJ2-7; 7 bases fit TRBD2. Germline loops: CDR1 SGHAT, CDR2 FQNNGV. The trim removed 4 bases at V and 4 bases at J, leaving 16 bases unmatched. The CDR3 length is 17 residues. Here the CDR3 DNA reads TGTGCCAGCAGCTCTGGAATTGGGTGGGGACTAAAATACGAGCAGTACTTC. Amino acid sequence: CASSSGIGWGLKYEQYF.

This chain uses TRBV3-1 (or the pseudogene TRBV3-2) with TRBJ2-1; a weak D match, TRBD2 (5 bases). CDR1 is LGHDT and CDR2 is YNNKEL in the germline V gene (reference sequence). The CDR3 has 11 amino acids. Trimming removed 4 bases at V and 9 bases at J, with 7 bases between. CDR3 region: CASSLEGEQFF. The CDR3 coding sequence is TGTGCCAGCAGCCTAGAGGGTGAGCAGTTCTTC.

The chain carries TRBV24-1 and TRBJ1-1, with D perhaps TRBD1 (5 bases). From germline, CDR1 is KGHDR and CDR2 SFDVKD. The CDR3 has 15 residues. V was cut by 3 bases and J by 1 base, with 11 bases left in between. The CDR3 nucleotides are TGTGCCACCAGTGATGCCGACGGGGGGAACACTGAAGCTTTCTTT. Its translation is CATSDADGGNTEAFF.

The chain joins TRBV30 to TRBJ1-2; D gene unclear. The CDR3 has 11 amino acids. CDR1 is GTSNPN and CDR2 is SVGIG in the germline V gene (reference sequence). V was pared by 2 bases and J by 8 bases, with 9 bases between. CDR3 DNA sequence: TGTGCCTGGAGTTTCAGGTTAGGCTACACCTTC. This encodes CAWSFRLGYTF. Filled out from reference TRBV30 and TRBJ1-2, the complete variable domain reads SQTIHQWPATLVQPVGSPLSLECTVEGTSNPNLYWYRQAAGRGLQLLFYSVGIGQISSEVPQNLSASRPQDRQFILSSKKLLLSDSGFYLCAWSFRLGYTFGSGTRLTVV.

Concerning this clone itself: Relative to the germline gene, one junction end is altered; a read error may explain this. The chain joins TRBV3-1 (or the pseudogene TRBV3-2) to TRBJ1-2, with D possibly TRBD1 on 5 matching bases. Germline V gene data show CDR1 as LGHDT and CDR2 as YNNKEL (reference sequence). The CDR3 covers 16 residues. In DNA, the CDR3 is TGTGCCACCAGCCACCTTGGACAACGGACCGGGGGGGGCTACACCTTC. Translating it yields CATSHLGQRTGGGYTF.

The chain recombines TRBV18 with TRBJ1-1; maybe TRBD1 (6 bases). V lost 5 bases to trimming and J lost 5 bases, with 9 bases between them. The CDR3 length is 12 residues. Germline V lookup: CDR1 KGHSH, CDR2 LQKENI. The CDR3 loop is CASSTGTTEAFF. The CDR3, as DNA: TGTGCCAGCTCAACCGGGACAACTGAAGCTTTCTTT.

V usage is TRBV9 and J usage is TRBJ2-6; no clear D gene. Between the trimmed V and J ends, which lost 0 bases and 0 bases, there was a span of 4 bases. In germline, CDR1 is SGDLS, CDR2 YYNGEE. The CDR3 is made up of 15 amino acids. For the CDR3, the DNA is TGTGCCAGCAGCGTAGTGAGCTCTGGGGCCAACGTCCTGACTTTC. It translates to CASSVVSSGANVLTF.

The CDR3 is CASSHGGELTQYF. The CDR3 coding sequence is TGTGCCAGCAGCCATGGGGGCGAACTGACCCAGTACTTC. J is TRBJ2-5 and V is TRBV7-2; tentatively, D is TRBD1 (6 bases). CDR3 length: 13 amino acids. The germline V gene has CDR1 SGHTA and CDR2 FQGNSA. The V end was cut by 5 bases, the J end by 7 bases, with 14 bases between. The whole variable domain, filled in from reference TRBV7-2 and TRBJ2-5, reads GAGVSQSPSNKVTEKGKDVELRCDPISGHTALYWYRQSLGQGLEFLIYFQGNSAPDKSGLPSDRFSAERTGGSVSTLTIQRTQQEDSAVYLCASSHGGELTQYFGPGTRLLVL.

The CDR3 DNA follows: TGTGCCAGCAGCCAAGTCCTGCAGGGGAGAGTAGGTGAGCAGTTCTTC. Its translation is CASSQVLQGRVGEQFF. The chain couples TRBV14 to TRBJ2-1; possibly TRBD1 for D (6 bases). The germline V and J ends were trimmed by 1 base and 9 bases, with 19 bases remaining between them. CDR3 length: 16 residues. Germline V gene lookup returns CDR1 SGHDN and CDR2 FVKESK.

The rearrangement uses TRBV19 and TRBJ2-2, with 7 nucleotides matching TRBD1. The CDR3 spans 14 residues. V shed 4 bases, J shed 7 bases, and the junction held 6 bases outside the gene matches. From germline, CDR1 is LNHDA and CDR2 SQIVND (reference sequence). CDR3 sequence: CASSNQGVGGELFF. In nucleotides, the CDR3 is TGTGCCAGTAGTAACCAGGGGGTCGGCGGGGAGCTGTTTTTT.

The rearrangement uses TRBV3-1 (or the pseudogene TRBV3-2) and TRBJ1-2; possibly TRBD1 for D (6 bases). The CDR3 extends over 14 amino acids. Germline lookup yields CDR1 LGHDT and CDR2 YNNKEL (reference sequence). Trimming removed 4 bases at V and 7 bases at J, with 16 bases between. As DNA, the CDR3 is TGTGCCAGCAGCCTTGGAGGGGGGGGATGTGGCTACACCTTC. Protein: CASSLGGGGCGYTF.

The CDR3: CASSGYTLSTDTQYF. For the CDR3, the DNA is TGTGCCAGCAGCGGCTACACCCTTAGCACAGATACGCAGTATTTT. The rearrangement uses TRBV9 and TRBJ2-3; unclear D gene. This CDR3 has 15 amino acids. Trimming took off 3 bases at V and 0 bases at J, with 11 bases between the two ends. The germline gives CDR1 SGDLS, CDR2 YYNGEE.

This rearrangement joins TRBV5-1 to TRBJ2-7; 12 positions match TRBD1. This CDR3 is built from 15 residues. CDR1 and CDR2 from the germline V gene are SGHRS and YFSETQ. Trimming at V came to 3 bases and at J to 2 bases, leaving 3 bases not matched to a gene. CDR3: CASSWGQGATYEQYF. CDR3 DNA: TGCGCCAGCAGCTGGGGACAGGGGGCTACCTACGAGCAGTACTTC.

The chain is built from TRBV19 and TRBJ2-6; D ambiguous. The CDR3 has 16 residues. Trimming removed 3 bases at V and 5 bases at J, with 14 bases between. The germline CDR1 and CDR2 sequences are LNHDA and SQIVND (reference sequence). The CDR3 here is CASSIWSPSRANVLTF. DNA for the CDR3: TGTGCCAGTAGTATCTGGAGCCCTTCGAGGGCCAACGTCCTGACTTTC.

The chain combines TRBV6-5 with TRBJ1-2; D may be TRBD1 (5 bases). Trimming removed 0 bases at V and 13 bases at J, with 18 bases between. CDR1 is MNHEY, CDR2 SVGAGI, per germline. The CDR3 covers 14 residues. The CDR3 here is CASSYSGDRECCTF. The CDR3 DNA reads as TGTGCCAGCAGTTACTCCGGAGACAGAGAATGTTGCACCTTC.